This T cell receptor beta chain was sequenced during a study of blood T cell repertoires in COVID-19. Study summary: The United States, Italy and Spain supplied acute and convalescent COVID-19 samples. The cDNA or gDNA used as material had been derived from T cells, B-cell-depleted T cells, or PBMCs.

In the authors' workflow: For nucleated cells, counts were estimated from reference gene primer amplification. Clones were read by immunoSEQ multiplex PCR, and TCRdb kept only the in-frame ones, dropping some. D and trimming come from the DNA, and the V and J calls and clone size come from that table. The sample has about 74,000 clones, roughly four fifths seen once. The CDR3 loop spans 12 amino acids. The germline V gene encodes CDR1 LNHDA and CDR2 SQIVND (reference sequence). V lost 10 bases and J lost 6, with 10 bases in between. This chain joins TRBV19 and TRBJ1-6; D is uncertain. Sequences were obtained from peripheral blood. The clonotype was recovered from a man in his sixties or seventies with acute or convalescent COVID-19. The CDR3 DNA follows: TGTGCCACCGGAGGTGGTAATTCACCCCTCCACTTT. Encoded protein: CATGGGNSPLHF.